Below, 22 T cell receptor beta chains from the same sample are listed, as sequenced in a study of shared clonotypes between healthy human individuals. TCRdb keeps only in-frame clones here, not all; method: immunoSEQ multiplex PCR. Altogether about 480,000 clones are present, less than 85% being singletons, with the ten largest covering under 15%. The sample was PBMCs. The source of these receptors is a middle-aged woman in good health. Some clones in this sample may be carry-over from other donors' samples.

A single count supports this clone. This chain connects TRBV9 to TRBJ2-7, with D tentatively TRBD1 or TRBD2 (5 bases each). Germline V gives CDR1 SGDLS, CDR2 YYNGEE. This CDR3 has 12 residues. The V end was cut by 4 bases, the J end by 7 bases, with 12 bases between. For the CDR3, the DNA is TGTGCCAGCAGCAGGGAGCAGGGTGAGCAGTACTTC. Translating gives CASSREQGEQYF.

This chain uses TRBV5-6 with TRBJ1-4; D not resolved. This CDR3 is built from 14 residues. The V gene's germline CDR1 is SGHDT and CDR2 YYEEEE. Trimming took 3 bases from V and 8 from J, leaving 14 bases between them. CDR3 in DNA: TGTGCCAGCAGCTACGCCGGGCCGCCAGAAAAACTGTTTTTT. Protein product: CASSYAGPPEKLFF.

The rearrangement links TRBV19 to TRBJ2-5; 8 positions match TRBD2. This CDR3 region has 13 residues. The germline V gene encodes CDR1 LNHDA and CDR2 SQIVND (reference sequence). The ends lost 5 bases at V and 14 bases at J; junction bases unmatched: 13. DNA of the CDR3: TGTGCCAGTAGTGGGTCTAGCGGGCTCGGGCCCTACTTC. It encodes CASSGSSGLGPYF.

Comment on this clone: This likely came from a read error, as a far larger clone is one base away. Other DNA sequences of this sample code for an identical CDR3. J is TRBJ1-5 and V is TRBV2; D is ambiguous. Looked up from germline, CDR1 is SNHLY and CDR2 is FYNNEI. This CDR3 region has 13 residues. Trimming took 5 bases from V and 0 from J, leaving 5 bases between them. CDR3 residues: CASSPNSNQPQHF. In DNA, the CDR3 is TGTGCCAGCAGTCCAAATAGCAATCAGCCCCAGCATTTT.

This clone was counted between two and nine times. The genes are TRBV18 and TRBJ2-7; D is ambiguous. Germline V gene lookup returns CDR1 KGHSH and CDR2 LQKENI. CDR3 size: 14 residues. The germline V and J ends were trimmed by 0 bases and 7 bases, with 13 bases remaining between them. CDR3 protein: CASSPPGPRKEQYF. CDR3 bases: TGTGCCAGCTCACCACCCGGGCCCCGGAAGGAGCAGTACTTC.

This chain joins TRBV6-6 and TRBJ2-2; D gene ambiguous. The CDR3 loop spans 13 amino acids. The V end was cut by 5 bases, the J end by 0 bases, with 4 bases between. Per germline, CDR1 MNHNY and CDR2 SVGAGI (reference sequence). The CDR3 DNA sequence: TGTGCCAGCAGTGTATCGAACACCGGGGAGCTGTTTTTT. Protein sequence: CASSVSNTGELFF.

The chain combines TRBV7-7 with TRBJ1-5, with D tentatively TRBD1 (6 bases). The germline CDR1 and CDR2 sequences are SSHAT and FNYEAQ (reference sequence). Trimming took 4 bases from V and 4 from J, leaving 23 bases between them. This CDR3 spans 18 amino acids. This chain's CDR3 is CASSSYRRAQGRNQPQHF. The DNA of the CDR3 is TGTGCCAGCAGCTCTTACCGACGGGCTCAGGGGAGAAATCAGCCCCAGCATTTT.

A single count supports this clone. V and J are TRBV5-1 and TRBJ2-5; 9 nucleotides line up with TRBD1. The DNA end is more similar to TRBJ2-7, so the J call may be wrong. CDR1 SGHRS and CDR2 YFSETQ come from the germline V gene. CDR3 size: 15 residues. The CDR3 reads CASSRGTGNSDEQYF. The CDR3 DNA follows: TGCGCCAGCAGCCGAGGGACAGGGAATAGCGACGAGCAGTACTTC.

This clone showed up just a few times. This chain connects TRBV7-2 to TRBJ2-1; 14 bases are shared with TRBD2. Germline V lookup: CDR1 SGHTA, CDR2 FQGNSA. V shed 5 bases and J 4 bases; nucleotides not matched to a gene: 4. This CDR3 region has 16 residues. This CDR3 is CASSQGLAGGYNEQFF. The CDR3 nucleotides are TGTGCCAGCAGCCAAGGACTAGCGGGAGGTTACAATGAGCAGTTCTTC.

This clone was detected once. This chain links TRBV5-1 with TRBJ2-7, with 13 bases lining up with TRBD2. The CDR3 consists of 15 residues. Germline V CDR1 and CDR2: SGHRS, YFSETQ. Germline trimming cut 4 bases from V and 6 bases from J; bases unmatched to any gene: 7. CDR3 region: CASSLGLAGVSEQYF. Here the CDR3 DNA reads TGCGCCAGCAGCCTTGGACTAGCGGGAGTTTCCGAGCAGTACTTC.

The chain recombines TRBV7-2 with TRBJ1-1; D gene ambiguous. Germline V lookup: CDR1 SGHTA, CDR2 FQGNSA. The CDR3 sequence is 12 residues long. The germline V and J ends were trimmed by 5 bases and 7 bases, with 11 bases remaining between them. CDR3 amino acids: CASSTPPGEAFF. Here the CDR3 DNA reads TGTGCCAGCAGCACCCCACCAGGTGAAGCTTTCTTT.

V and J are TRBV9 and TRBJ1-2; 8 bases are shared with TRBD1. V shed 4 bases, J shed 8 bases, and the junction held 13 bases outside the gene matches. The CDR3 length is 15 residues. Germline V lookup: CDR1 SGDLS, CDR2 YYNGEE. The CDR3 nucleotides are TGTGCCAGCAGCTCCCAGACTCAGGGGGCGGAAGGCTACACCTTC. This gives the protein CASSSQTQGAEGYTF.

This chain links TRBV19 with TRBJ2-7, with D perhaps TRBD1 (5 bases). Germline V gives CDR1 LNHDA, CDR2 SQIVND (reference sequence). The CDR3 spans 13 residues. V shed 6 bases and J shed 2 bases, with 11 bases lying between them. The CDR3 is CASRTTDTYEQYF. Here the CDR3 DNA reads TGTGCCAGTAGAACGACAGATACCTACGAGCAGTACTTC.

The chain has TRBV19 and TRBJ1-5; no reliable D call. CDR1 and CDR2 from the germline V gene are LNHDA and SQIVND (reference sequence). CDR3 length equals 12 residues. The V end lost 10 bases, the J end lost 3 bases, and 10 bases lay between the germline ends. The CDR3 loop is CATRGNNQPQHF. The CDR3 region has the DNA TGTGCCACCCGGGGAAACAATCAGCCCCAGCATTTT.

This clone has a single count. This sequence joins TRBV7-2 and TRBJ2-5; 7 nucleotides align to TRBD2. The CDR3 has 14 amino acids. CDR1 is SGHTA, CDR2 FQGNSA, per germline. Germline trimming cut 5 bases from V and 2 bases from J; bases unmatched to any gene: 5. The CDR3 DNA follows: TGTGCCAGCAGCCCAGCGGGATTGCAAGAGACCCAGTACTTC. This sequence encodes CASSPAGLQETQYF.

The J gene is TRBJ1-4, the V gene TRBV29-1; D perhaps matches TRBD1 (5 bases). The CDR3 has 13 residues. Trimming removed 3 bases at V and 3 bases at J, with 8 bases between. Germline values: CDR1 SQVTM, CDR2 ANQGSEA. CDR3 bases: TGCAGCGTTGAGGACAAGCCTAATGAAAAACTGTTTTTT. This codes for CSVEDKPNEKLFF.

This chain connects TRBV9 to TRBJ2-3; D remains ambiguous. The germline V and J ends were trimmed by 6 bases and 2 bases, with 13 bases remaining between them. This CDR3 region has 14 residues. In germline, CDR1 is SGDLS, CDR2 YYNGEE. The CDR3 here is CASNAEWVTDTQYF. CDR3 bases: TGTGCCAGCAATGCGGAGTGGGTCACAGATACGCAGTATTTT. The whole variable domain, remainder taken from reference TRBV9 and TRBJ2-3, is DSGVTQTPKHLITATGQRVTLRCSPRSGDLSVYWYQQSLDQGLQFLIQYYNGEERAKGNILERFSAQQFPDLHSELNLSSLELGDSALYFCASNAEWVTDTQYFGPGTRLTVL.

The genes are TRBV2 and TRBJ2-7; 12 positions match TRBD2. The CDR3 extends over 17 amino acids. Germline-derived CDR1 and CDR2 are SNHLY and FYNNEI. J gave up 3 bases and V 4 bases, and 10 bases lay outside the gene matches. CDR3 in DNA: TGTGCCAGCAGTGTTGGCCTAGCGGGAGGGGTAGACTACGAGCAGTACTTC. Translating gives CASSVGLAGGVDYEQYF. The full variable domain, rest sourced from reference TRBV2 and TRBJ2-7, is EPEVTQTPSHQVTQMGQEVILRCVPISNHLYFYWYRQILGQKVEFLVSFYNNEISEKSEIFDDQFSVERPDGSNFTLKIRSTKLEDSAMYFCASSVGLAGGVDYEQYFGPGTRLTVT.

The chain uses TRBV19 and TRBJ1-5, with unresolved D. The germline V and J ends were trimmed by 10 bases and 6 bases, with 4 bases remaining between them. This CDR3 comprises 9 residues. CDR1 is LNHDA and CDR2 is SQIVND in the germline V gene (reference sequence). CDR3: CATGQPQHF. CDR3 coding DNA: TGTGCCACCGGTCAGCCCCAGCATTTT.

The CDR3 loop reads CASSLLVPTTNYGYTF. DNA for the CDR3: TGTGCCAGCAGTTTGCTAGTTCCAACAACTAACTATGGCTACACCTTC. The chain joins TRBV28 to TRBJ1-2; D uncertain. This CDR3 comprises 16 residues. Per germline, CDR1 MDHEN and CDR2 SYDVKM. The ends were cut back, 3 bases at V and 0 bases at J, with 14 bases in the middle.

V usage is TRBV4-1 and J usage is TRBJ2-1; TRBD2 matches at 13 bases. This CDR3 is 17 amino acids long. With V trimmed by 0 bases and J by 9 bases, 8 bases remained unmatched. Germline CDR1 is MGHRA and CDR2 is YSYEKL. The CDR3 protein is CASSQDGTSGAMAEQFF. CDR3 DNA: TGCGCCAGCAGCCAAGATGGGACTAGCGGGGCCATGGCTGAGCAGTTCTTC.

The chain uses TRBV6-4 and TRBJ2-5, with 8 bases matching TRBD2. CDR1 is MRHNA and CDR2 is SNTAGT in the germline V gene. The CDR3 length is 13 residues. The V gene end was trimmed by 4 bases and the J gene end by 5 bases; junction bases not matched to a gene: 3. The CDR3 DNA reads as TGTGCCAGCAGTGTAGAGCGGGGGGAGACCCAGTACTTC. Amino acid sequence: CASSVERGETQYF.